This paragraph covers one T cell receptor (beta chain) sequence. This sample was taken from a study of blood T cell repertoires in COVID-19. This CDR3 contains 13 residues. In germline, CDR1 is SGHNT, CDR2 YYREEE (reference sequence). The junction had 3 bases not matched to a gene; V was cut back by 2 bases and J by 7 bases. Method: immunoSEQ multiplex PCR; TCRdb's copy keeps in-frame clones and lacks some. The table lists more than 150,000 clones, roughly 94% of them singletons. Specimen: peripheral blood. J is TRBJ2-1 and V is TRBV5-4, with TRBD2 identical over 7 bases. The TCR was taken from a young man with COVID-19, enrolled during active disease. CDR3 DNA sequence: TGTGCCAGCAGCTTAGCGGGGAAGAATGAGCAGTTCTTC. Its protein product is CASSLAGKNEQFF.